These 20 T cell receptor beta chains were sequenced from one sample in a study of blood T cell repertoires in COVID-19. The table came from immunoSEQ multiplex PCR; TCRdb's copy has only in-frame clones and leaves some out. The sample holds around 100,000 clones, about 89% seen once. The source material was peripheral blood. These receptors were obtained from a middle-aged man with acute or convalescent COVID-19.

This clone was detected a few times. The chain is built from TRBV30 and TRBJ2-7, with a weak D call TRBD2 (6 bases). The CDR3 spans 12 residues. Germline V CDR1 and CDR2: GTSNPN, SVGIG (reference sequence). Trimming cost V 0 bases and J 7 bases, with 10 bases left between them. In DNA form, the CDR3 reads TGTGCCTGGAGTGTCTCGGGGGTTGAGCAGTACTTC. This encodes CAWSVSGVEQYF.

This clone has a single count. The V gene is TRBV28, the J gene TRBJ1-3; maybe TRBD1 (5 bases). Germline V gene data show CDR1 as MDHEN and CDR2 as SYDVKM. This CDR3 comprises 15 residues. V dropped 10 bases and J dropped 4 bases, with 20 bases sitting between them. CDR3 protein: CATHRDSGMGNTIYF. In nucleotides, the CDR3 is TGTGCCACCCATAGGGACTCAGGTATGGGAAACACCATATATTTT.

This clone was detected only once. The V gene is TRBV2, the J gene TRBJ2-7; D possibly corresponds to TRBD2 (6 bases). Germline CDR1 reads SNHLY; CDR2 reads FYNNEI. Trimming removed 11 bases from V and 4 bases from J, with 12 bases in between. The CDR3 length is 11 residues. The CDR3 nucleotides are TGTGCCGGCGGGGTAAGGTACGAGCAGTACTTC. Amino acid sequence: CAGGVRYEQYF.

V is TRBV11-3 and J is TRBJ2-7; perhaps TRBD1 as D (6 bases). The CDR3 covers 14 residues. The ends were cut back, 3 bases at V and 2 bases at J, with 11 bases in the middle. Germline V gives CDR1 SGHNT, CDR2 YENEEA. CDR3 residues: CASSFQGRTYEQYF. CDR3 DNA sequence: TGTGCCAGCAGCTTCCAGGGGCGAACCTACGAGCAGTACTTC.

This clone was seen only once. This chain joins TRBV24-1 and TRBJ1-2; maybe TRBD1 (6 bases). V was clipped by 4 bases and J by 6 bases, with 14 bases between them. The CDR3 has 14 residues. CDR1 and CDR2 from the germline V gene are KGHDR and SFDVKD. The CDR3 nucleotides read TGTGCCACCAGTGACTATAACAGGGTTAATGGCTACACCTTC. It codes for CATSDYNRVNGYTF.

DNA for the CDR3: TGTGCCAGCTCAATCACCGGGACTAGGGGAACAGATACGCAGTATTTT. It translates to CASSITGTRGTDTQYF. J is TRBJ2-3 and V is TRBV11-2; 8 bases agree with TRBD2. CDR3 length equals 16 residues. V was clipped by 8 bases and J by 3 bases; unmatched bases: 13. Germline V lookup: CDR1 SGHAT, CDR2 FQNNGV.

This chain connects TRBV4-1 to TRBJ2-1; TRBD2 is a possible D gene (7 bases). V was clipped by 0 bases and J by 3 bases, with 12 bases between them. From germline, CDR1 is MGHRA and CDR2 YSYEKL. The CDR3 runs to 16 residues. The CDR3 DNA reads as TGCGCCAGCAGCCAAGATATAGGGGGGGTCTACAATGAGCAGTTCTTC. Translation: CASSQDIGGVYNEQFF.

The rearrangement links TRBV4-1 to TRBJ1-2; TRBD1 matches 7 bases. The CDR3 sequence is 16 residues long. Germline V gene data show CDR1 as MGHRA and CDR2 as YSYEKL. With V trimmed by 1 base and J by 0 bases, 5 bases remained unmatched. The CDR3 here is CASSQGTGSANYGYTF. The CDR3 nucleotides read TGCGCCAGCAGCCAAGGGACAGGATCAGCTAACTATGGCTACACCTTC.

This sequence joins TRBV30 and TRBJ2-1; the match to TRBD2 covers 10 bases. Germline CDR1 reads GTSNPN; CDR2 reads SVGIG (reference sequence). With V trimmed by 7 bases and J by 4 bases, 4 bases remained unmatched. The CDR3 is 13 residues long. The CDR3 DNA sequence: TGTGCCTCCCTAGCGGGAGAGTACAATGAGCAGTTCTTC. This sequence encodes CASLAGEYNEQFF.

The chain employs TRBV5-1 and TRBJ2-7, with 8 bases fitting TRBD2. Germline values: CDR1 SGHRS, CDR2 YFSETQ. The CDR3 has 15 residues. The junction had 5 bases not matched to a gene; V was cut back by 0 bases and J by 3 bases. This CDR3 is CASSLGTSLGYEQYF. Here the CDR3 DNA reads TGCGCCAGCAGCTTGGGGACTAGCTTGGGCTACGAGCAGTACTTC.

The chain uses TRBV9 and TRBJ2-7; 9 bases line up with TRBD2. Unmatched junction bases numbered 8, after V lost 4 bases and J lost 3 bases. Germline CDR1 and CDR2: SGDLS and YYNGEE. The length of the CDR3 is 15 residues. As DNA, the CDR3 is TGTGCCAGCAGCTCCAGTAGCGGGAGTGGCTACGAGCAGTACTTC. It is translated as CASSSSSGSGYEQYF. The entire variable domain, with the rest obtained from reference TRBV9 and TRBJ2-7, is as follows: DSGVTQTPKHLITATGQRVTLRCSPRSGDLSVYWYQQSLDQGLQFLIQYYNGEERAKGNILERFSAQQFPDLHSELNLSSLELGDSALYFCASSSSSGSGYEQYFGPGTRLTVT.

CDR3 protein: CATSDPTRNNEQFF. CDR3 bases: TGTGCCACCAGTGACCCGACACGAAACAATGAGCAGTTCTTC. The rearrangement joins TRBV24-1 to TRBJ2-1; no clear D gene. CDR1 is KGHDR and CDR2 is SFDVKD in the germline V gene. This CDR3 region has 14 residues. The V end was cut by 4 bases, the J end by 5 bases, with 11 bases between.

The V and J genes are TRBV9 and TRBJ1-4; D unclear. Germline V lookup: CDR1 SGDLS, CDR2 YYNGEE. The CDR3 has 14 residues. V was shortened by 1 base and J by 1 base, with 5 bases between the two germline ends. CDR3 sequence reads: CASSVFQTNEKLFF. DNA for the CDR3: TGTGCCAGCAGCGTATTCCAAACTAATGAAAAACTGTTTTTT.

Worth noting for this clone: One end of the junction fails to match germline, which may point to a read error. The chain uses TRBV5-1 and TRBJ2-5; 8 positions match TRBD1. Per the germline V gene, CDR1 is SGHRS and CDR2 is YFSETQ. CDR3 length: 12 residues. As DNA, the CDR3 is TGCGCCAGCAGCTTGGATTGGGACAGGATAGACTTC. Protein sequence: CASSLDWDRIDF.

The rearrangement links TRBV29-1 to TRBJ2-1; 13 bases align to TRBD2. Trimming took 4 bases from V and 15 from J; bases not matched to a gene: 15. Per germline, CDR1 SQVTM and CDR2 ANQGSEA. This CDR3 spans 15 amino acids. CDR3 sequence reads: CSVGWTSGSPHGGFF. The CDR3 bases are TGCAGCGTTGGGTGGACTAGCGGGAGCCCTCACGGCGGGTTCTTC.

The rearrangement uses TRBV5-4 and TRBJ1-1; D possibly corresponds to TRBD1 (5 bases). The CDR3 totals 12 residues. In germline, CDR1 is SGHNT, CDR2 YYREEE (reference sequence). V dropped 6 bases and J dropped 1 base, with 7 bases sitting between them. The DNA for the CDR3 is TGTGCCAGCACAAGGGGGAACACTGAAGCTTTCTTT. Encoded protein: CASTRGNTEAFF.

V and J are TRBV30 and TRBJ1-4; TRBD1 is a possible D gene (5 bases). The CDR3 runs to 12 residues. Trimming removed 6 bases from V and 7 bases from J, with 12 bases in between. Germline assignment: CDR1 GTSNPN and CDR2 SVGIG (reference sequence). The CDR3 is CACRWGGEKLFF. In DNA form, the CDR3 reads TGTGCCTGCCGCTGGGGGGGTGAAAAACTGTTTTTT.

The chain links TRBV14 to TRBJ2-5; possibly TRBD1 for D (5 bases). V was pared by 0 bases and J by 5 bases, with 19 bases between. The germline V gene encodes CDR1 SGHDN and CDR2 FVKESK. There are 17 residues in the CDR3. The CDR3 DNA reads as TGTGCCAGCAGCCAAGACCGACAGTTAGGGTGGGCGGAGACCCAGTACTTC. This encodes CASSQDRQLGWAETQYF.

The V and J genes are TRBV3-1 (or the pseudogene TRBV3-2) and TRBJ1-6; TRBD1 agrees at 9 bases. V dropped 0 bases and J dropped 6; count of bases not matched to a gene: 0. The CDR3 contains 15 residues. The V gene's germline CDR1 is LGHDT and CDR2 YNNKEL (reference sequence). In DNA, the CDR3 is TGTGCCAGCAGCCAAGAGACAGGGGGTAATTCACCCCTCCACTTT. This gives the protein CASSQETGGNSPLHF.

The V gene is TRBV7-9, the J gene TRBJ2-5; D is possibly TRBD2 (6 bases). The V and J ends lost 4 bases and 2 bases respectively, with 11 bases between them. CDR1 is SEHNR, CDR2 FQNEAQ, per germline (reference sequence). The CDR3 covers 14 residues. CDR3 amino acids: CASSSRDSQETQYF. For the CDR3, the DNA is TGTGCCAGCAGCTCCCGGGACTCACAAGAGACCCAGTACTTC.